This T cell receptor (beta chain) was profiled in a study of T cells after yellow fever vaccination. TCRdb ran MiXCR on the 5' RACE reads and lists one entry per CDR3 protein. Here the sample spans 300,000 or so distinct CDR3 sequences, 10% to 15% being singletons. Trimming stripped 7 bases from V and 0 bases from J, with 13 bases between. CDR1 is SQVTM and CDR2 is ANQGSEA in the germline V gene. This CDR3 has 14 residues. This chain uses TRBV29-1 with TRBJ2-1, with unresolved D. The TCR sequence derives from a man aged 30 to 39 who received the YFV17D yellow fever vaccine. The sample here was CD4+ T cells sorted from PBMCs, taken 45 days after the yellow fever booster vaccination. CDR3 amino acids: CSALRVSSYNEQFF. The DNA for the CDR3 is TGCAGCGCTTTGAGAGTTAGCTCCTACAATGAGCAGTTCTTC.